These T cell receptor beta chains were read from a single sample in a study of identical twins. Each CDR3 protein is one row after TCRdb ran MiXCR on the 5' RACE reads. The data hold roughly 570,000 distinct CDR3 sequences, with roughly 9.5% observed a single time. The same sample was also studied in work on yellow fever vaccine responses in identical twins.

Input material: PBMCs. The receptor source for this set is a woman aged 18 to 35 in good health. Both conserved end residues are part of each CDR3. A D gene is named only where the DNA matches it firmly. Size is omitted from some rows. Given values are once, few, many or a class for expanded clones.

size: many; J: TRBJ1-2; D: TRBD1; V: TRBV29-1; CDR3: CSVGQGGGYTF; DNA: TGCAGCGTAGGACAGGGCGGTGGCTACACCTTC
size: .; J: TRBJ2-2; D: TRBD1; V: TRBV7-2; CDR3: CASSSIPGQGASGELFF; DNA: TGTGCCAGCAGCTCGATACCGGGACAGGGGGCATCCGGGGAGCTGTTTTTT
size: .; J: TRBJ2-4; D: TRBD1; V: TRBV18; CDR3: CASSPGTGLGIQYF; DNA: TGTGCCAGCTCCCCCGGGACAGGGCTGGGCATTCAGTACTTC
size: many; J: TRBJ1-6; D: .; V: TRBV20-1; CDR3: CSARSVTYNSPLHF; DNA: TGCAGTGCTAGGAGTGTTACCTATAATTCACCCCTCCACTTT
size: few; J: TRBJ2-5; D: TRBD2; V: TRBV7-9; CDR3: CASSPPSGSWETQYF; DNA: TGTGCCAGCAGCCCTCCTAGCGGTTCGTGGGAGACCCAGTACTTC
size: .; J: TRBJ2-5; D: TRBD2; V: TRBV6-2/TRBV6-3; CDR3: CASHRLAGKAQYF; DNA: TGTGCCAGCCATCGACTAGCGGGGAAGGCCCAGTACTTC
size: many; J: TRBJ2-5; D: TRBD2; V: TRBV4-2; CDR3: CASSITGTSQETQYF; DNA: TGTGCCAGCAGCATTACCGGGACTAGCCAAGAGACCCAGTACTTC
size: many; J: TRBJ2-1; D: .; V: TRBV5-5; CDR3: CASSISRVSNEQFF; DNA: TGTGCCAGCAGCATTTCCAGGGTTTCAAATGAGCAGTTCTTC
size: .; J: TRBJ2-1; D: .; V: TRBV4-1; CDR3: CASSQDWSYNEQFF; DNA: TGCGCCAGCAGCCAAGATTGGTCCTACAATGAGCAGTTCTTC
size: few; J: TRBJ2-1; D: TRBD2; V: TRBV4-1; CDR3: CASSQDGGGTSGPYNEQFF; DNA: TGCGCCAGCAGCCAAGATGGAGGCGGGACTAGCGGACCCTACAATGAGCAGTTCTTC
size: few; J: TRBJ2-3; D: .; V: TRBV2; CDR3: CASRARGTDTQYF; DNA: TGTGCCAGCAGGGCAAGAGGCACAGATACGCAGTATTTT
size: .; J: TRBJ2-7; D: .; V: TRBV5-1; CDR3: CASSYNRETRIMGEQYF; DNA: TGCGCCAGCAGCTACAACAGGGAAACTAGGATAATGGGAGAGCAGTACTTC
size: few; J: TRBJ2-1; D: TRBD2; V: TRBV3-1; CDR3: CASSQRPAGTSGDPNEQFF; DNA: TGTGCCAGCAGCCAACGACCCGCCGGGACTAGCGGGGATCCAAATGAGCAGTTCTTC
size: many; J: TRBJ2-5; D: .; V: TRBV20-1; CDR3: CSARVRALQETQYF; DNA: TGCAGTGCTAGAGTTAGGGCCCTACAAGAGACCCAGTACTTC
size: .; J: TRBJ2-6; D: .; V: TRBV5-1; CDR3: CASSLAGLSGANVLTF; DNA: TGCGCCAGCAGCTTGGCAGGGCTCTCTGGGGCCAACGTCCTGACTTTC
size: many; J: TRBJ1-6; D: TRBD1; V: TRBV7-2; CDR3: CASSLEGQTNSPLHF; DNA: TGTGCCAGCAGCTTGGAGGGACAGACGAATTCACCCCTCCACTTT
size: .; J: TRBJ2-3; D: TRBD1; V: TRBV5-1; CDR3: CASSSNTGVIDTQYF; DNA: TGCGCCAGCAGCTCGAACACAGGGGTGATAGATACGCAGTATTTT
size: .; J: TRBJ2-1; D: .; V: TRBV12-3/TRBV12-4; CDR3: CASSLKGLTYNEQFF; DNA: TGTGCCAGCAGTTTAAAAGGGTTGACCTACAATGAGCAGTTCTTC
size: few; J: TRBJ1-5; D: TRBD1; V: TRBV27; CDR3: CASSFRQGANQPQHF; DNA: TGTGCCAGCAGTTTCCGACAGGGGGCGAATCAGCCCCAGCATTTT
size: .; J: TRBJ2-7; D: .; V: TRBV15; CDR3: CATSRDPTPSYEQYF; DNA: TGTGCCACCAGCAGAGATCCGACTCCCTCCTACGAGCAGTACTTC
size: .; J: TRBJ2-7; D: .; V: TRBV11-2; CDR3: CASSPWGSYEQYF; DNA: TGTGCCAGCAGCCCCTGGGGGTCCTACGAGCAGTACTTC
size: .; J: TRBJ2-4; D: TRBD2; V: TRBV20-1; CDR3: CSAEDSSGLAKNIQYF; DNA: TGCAGTGCCGAAGACTCTAGCGGCCTAGCCAAAAACATTCAGTACTTC
size: few; J: TRBJ2-1; D: .; V: TRBV7-2; CDR3: CASSLPNVWNEQFF; DNA: TGTGCCAGCAGCTTGCCAAACGTATGGAATGAGCAGTTCTTC
size: many; J: TRBJ2-1; D: TRBD2; V: TRBV2; CDR3: CASSLRGGHEQFF; DNA: TGTGCCAGCAGTTTGCGGGGGGGTCATGAGCAGTTCTTC
size: many; J: TRBJ2-5; D: .; V: TRBV20-1; CDR3: CSARDLPGETQYF; DNA: TGCAGTGCTAGAGATCTGCCAGGGGAGACCCAGTACTTC
size: few; J: TRBJ1-1; D: .; V: TRBV12-3/TRBV12-4; CDR3: CASSGARWNTEAFF; DNA: TGTGCCAGCAGTGGGGCGAGATGGAACACTGAAGCTTTCTTT
size: .; J: TRBJ2-1; D: .; V: TRBV12-3/TRBV12-4; CDR3: CASRLAGHGDNEQFF; DNA: TGTGCCAGCAGACTGGCCGGACATGGCGACAATGAGCAGTTCTTC
size: few; J: TRBJ2-7; D: TRBD1; V: TRBV4-1; CDR3: CASSQGSGQGTYEQYF; DNA: TGCGCCAGCAGCCAAGGTTCGGGACAGGGTACCTACGAGCAGTACTTC
size: .; J: TRBJ2-5; D: TRBD2; V: TRBV5-1; CDR3: CASSLVTSEETQYF; DNA: TGCGCCAGCAGCTTAGTGACTAGCGAAGAGACCCAGTACTTC